One sample yielded the 5 T cell receptor beta chains listed below, sequenced in a study of blood T cells in healthy people across ages (dated by TCRdb to about 2015). Library construction relied on 5' RACE. Instrument used: Illumina HiSeq 2500. A second PCR of about 6 to 11 cycles was performed with a sample-barcoded 5' primer and a J-beta primer mix. TCRdb trimmed the raw reads at Q25, called clones with MiXCR and kept productive beta chains. A single entry per CDR3 protein holds the most common genes and DNA from its merged rows. The sample yields hundreds of thousands of distinct CDR3 sequences; about 52% were counted once. The leading ten clones occupy 30% to 35% of the sample. Sequencing was performed on blood. The receptors come from a woman aged 60-70 years in good health.

The genes are TRBV2 and TRBJ1-5, with D possibly being TRBD1 (5 bases). The CDR3 extends over 14 amino acids. V lost 5 bases and J lost 4, with 12 bases in between. Germline V lookup: CDR1 SNHLY, CDR2 FYNNEI. The CDR3 protein is CASSLGRQNQPQHF. The CDR3 bases are TGTGCCAGCAGTCTGGGACGGCAAAATCAGCCCCAGCATTTT.

The chain has TRBV25-1 and TRBJ2-5; TRBD1 matches at 7 bases. The germline V gene has CDR1 MGHDK and CDR2 SYGVNS. With 2 bases clipped from V and 3 bases from J, the junction kept 9 bases outside the gene matches. The CDR3 is 16 amino acids. The CDR3 reads CASSERSRQGKETQYF. The DNA of the CDR3 is TGTGCCAGCAGTGAACGAAGCCGACAGGGTAAAGAGACCCAGTACTTC.

This chain joins TRBV5-6 and TRBJ2-7, with D tentatively TRBD2 (5 bases). V lost 1 base and J 1 base, leaving 12 bases between the germline ends. Germline V gene sequence: CDR1 SGHDT, CDR2 YYEEEE. The length of the CDR3 is 15 residues. The CDR3 spells CASSLPGMSSYEQYF. The DNA of the CDR3 is TGTGCCAGCAGCTTGCCCGGGATGAGTTCCTACGAGCAGTACTTC.

This clonotype was seen a single time. This chain connects TRBV29-1 to TRBJ2-2; no definite D call. The V gene's germline CDR1 is SQVTM and CDR2 ANQGSEA. V was cut by 3 bases and J by 5 bases, with 13 bases left in between. CDR3 length: 14 residues. The CDR3, as DNA: TGCAGCGTTGAGTCGGCTCTGCGTACCGGGGAGCTGTTTTTT. Protein sequence: CSVESALRTGELFF.

This clonotype has a single count. One end of the junction fails to match germline, which may point to a read error. The chain joins TRBV24-1 to TRBJ2-4; 7 bases align to TRBD2. The CDR3 contains 15 residues. Germline V lookup: CDR1 KGHDR, CDR2 SFDVKD. This chain's CDR3 is CATSDPIAGENIRYF. DNA of the CDR3: TGTGCCACCAGTGACCCAATAGCGGGCGAAAACATTCGGTACTTC.